This TCR beta chain was recovered during a study of cytomegalovirus exposure and HLA in healthy donors. Study-level findings and limits: Segments of the TCR beta V type were, in most cases, productive about 90% or about 30% of the time in an earlier analysis. As a later analysis revealed, the rate of TCR association differed by HLA locus, with DRB1 most and HLA-C fewest. Most TCR sequences showed up rarely, but some public TCRs showed up in many donors.

Primers included in the PCR were 60 Vbeta and 13 Jbeta primers. Assay used: immunoSEQ multiplex PCR; TCRdb lists only in-frame clones, some missing. Counted here are around 190,000 clones, 60% to 85% occurring once; the ten biggest clones make up approximately 1.1%. Looked up from germline, CDR1 is SGHTA and CDR2 is FQGTGA. This CDR3 contains 13 residues. Trimming removed 3 bases from V and 2 bases from J, with 7 bases in between. As for this clone: Its antigen is unknown. At the DNA level, this CDR3 is encoded by other sequences in the same sample as well.

The rearrangement joins TRBV7-3 to TRBJ2-5, with unresolved D. Sequenced: PBMCs. This sequence originates from a woman aged 40-49 years in good health and CMV-seronegative. The CDR3, as DNA: TGTGCCAGCAGCTTGGGCAGGCAAGAGACCCAGTACTTC. Translating gives CASSLGRQETQYF.